The clone carrying this T cell receptor beta chain has ten or more counts. These data are taken from a study of CD8 T cells in ankylosing spondylitis. CDR3 size: 14 residues. Trimming took 0 bases from V and 6 from J, leaving 9 bases between them. TCRdb passed the 5' RACE reads through MiXCR, listing each CDR3 protein once. The data show roughly 230,000 distinct CDR3 sequences, over 9.5% seen once. The J gene is TRBJ2-4, the V gene TRBV12-3 or TRBV12-4; no clear D. The sample comprised blood, either unsorted or a sorted T cell fraction (not recorded which). This clonotype was sampled from a male donor with ankylosing spondylitis or in good health (not recorded which). Here the CDR3 DNA reads TGTGCCAGCAGTTTAGCGTTCGCTTCAAACATTCAGTACTTC. The encoded protein is CASSLAFASNIQYF.